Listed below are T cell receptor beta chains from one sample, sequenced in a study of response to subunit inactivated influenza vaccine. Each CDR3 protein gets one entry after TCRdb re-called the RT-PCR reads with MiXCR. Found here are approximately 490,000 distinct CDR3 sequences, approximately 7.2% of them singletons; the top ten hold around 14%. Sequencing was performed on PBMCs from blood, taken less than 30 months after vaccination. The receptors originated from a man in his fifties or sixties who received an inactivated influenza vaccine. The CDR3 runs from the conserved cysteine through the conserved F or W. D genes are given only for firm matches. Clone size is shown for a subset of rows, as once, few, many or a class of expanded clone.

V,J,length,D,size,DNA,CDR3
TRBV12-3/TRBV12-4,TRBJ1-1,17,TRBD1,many,TGTGCCAGCAGTTGGGGGCAGGGGGCGCTTGGGGTCACTGAAGCTTTCTTT,CASSWGQGALGVTEAFF
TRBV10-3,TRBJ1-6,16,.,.,TGTGCCATCAGTGAGTCAGGACCGACGTATAATTCACCCCTCCACTTT,CAISESGPTYNSPLHF
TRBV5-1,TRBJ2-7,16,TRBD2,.,TGCGCCAGCAGCAACAAACTAGCGGGAGCGGCGGGGGAGCAGTACTTC,CASSNKLAGAAGEQYF
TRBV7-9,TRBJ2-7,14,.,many,TGTGCCAGCAGCTTAACCGGCGGACGCTACGAGCAGTACTTC,CASSLTGGRYEQYF
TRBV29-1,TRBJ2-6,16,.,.,TGCAGCGTCCAACACTGGAGACCCTCTGGGGCCAACGTCCTGACTTTC,CSVQHWRPSGANVLTF
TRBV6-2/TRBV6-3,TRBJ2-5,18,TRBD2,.,TGTGCCAGCAGTTACCCCCGTGGTAGCGGGAGGGCCTTGGAGACCCAGTACTTC,CASSYPRGSGRALETQYF
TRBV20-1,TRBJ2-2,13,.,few,TGCAGTGCTACGGGACTGAGGGACGGGGAGCTGTTTTTT,CSATGLRDGELFF
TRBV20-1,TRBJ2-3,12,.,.,TGCAGTGCAACCGGTTCGGCAGATACGCAGTATTTT,CSATGSADTQYF
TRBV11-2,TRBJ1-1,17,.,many,TGTGCCAGCAGCTTAGAATTTTTGGCTACAGGTCTTCGAGGGGCTTTCTTT,CASSLEFLATGLRGAFF
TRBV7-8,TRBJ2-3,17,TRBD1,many,TGTGCCAGCAGCGCCTACAGGGGGCAGATCGGCACAGATACGCAGTATTTT,CASSAYRGQIGTDTQYF
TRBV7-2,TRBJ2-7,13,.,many,TGTGCCAGCAGCCCAGCGCATTCCTACGAGCAGTACTTC,CASSPAHSYEQYF
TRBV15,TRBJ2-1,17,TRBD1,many,TGTGCCACCAGCAGATCAAGGACAGGGTGGCCCTACAATGAGCAGTTCTTC,CATSRSRTGWPYNEQFF
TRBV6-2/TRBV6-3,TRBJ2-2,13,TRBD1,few,TGTGCCAGCAGTCATACAGGGGCCGGGGAGCTGTTTTTT,CASSHTGAGELFF
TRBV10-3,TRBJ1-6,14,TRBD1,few,TGTGCCACTAAGACAGGGGAAAGATCTTCACCCCTCCACTTT,CATKTGERSSPLHF
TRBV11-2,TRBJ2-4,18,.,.,TGTGCCAGCAGCCAAGCTGCCCCCCTCGTTCTGGCCAAAAACATTCAGTACTTC,CASSQAAPLVLAKNIQYF
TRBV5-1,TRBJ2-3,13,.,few,TGCGCCAGCAGCTCAGAAAGGTCTGATACGCAGTATTTT,CASSSERSDTQYF
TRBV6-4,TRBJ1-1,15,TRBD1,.,TGTGCCAGCCCTACTAAACAGGGGTCTGACACTGAAGCTTTCTTT,CASPTKQGSDTEAFF
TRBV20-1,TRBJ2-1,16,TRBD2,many,TGCAGTGCTAGAGAGCCTATGAGCGGGAGGGGGAATGAGCAGTTCTTC,CSAREPMSGRGNEQFF
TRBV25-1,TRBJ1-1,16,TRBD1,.,TGTGCCAGCGCCATTGGGGCAGGGGGCATGAACACTGAAGCTTTCTTT,CASAIGAGGMNTEAFF
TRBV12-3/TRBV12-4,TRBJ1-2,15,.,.,TGTGCCAGCAGTTTCGCCCAGGGACAAGGCTATGGCTACACCTTC,CASSFAQGQGYGYTF
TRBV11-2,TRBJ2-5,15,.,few,TGTGCCAGCAGCTTAGGGGGGGTAACCGGTTGGACCCAGTACTTC,CASSLGGVTGWTQYF
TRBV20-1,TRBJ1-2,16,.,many,TGCACAGGAACCGGGACATCGAAAATGGTCAACTATGGCTACACCTTC,CTGTGTSKMVNYGYTF
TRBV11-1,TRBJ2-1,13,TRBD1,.,TGTGCCAGCAGCCGGACAGGGAATGGCGAGCAGTTCTTC,CASSRTGNGEQFF
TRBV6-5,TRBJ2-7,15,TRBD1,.,TGTGCCAGCAGTTACACCACAGGGGGTAACTACGAGCAGTACTTC,CASSYTTGGNYEQYF
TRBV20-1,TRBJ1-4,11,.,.,TGCAGTGCTAAGGTCAATGAAAAACTGTTTTTT,CSAKVNEKLFF
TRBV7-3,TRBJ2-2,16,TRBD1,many,TGTGCCAGCAGTTTAGACAGGGGCTTTGGCACCGGGGAGCTGTTTTTT,CASSLDRGFGTGELFF
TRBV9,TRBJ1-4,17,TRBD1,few,TGTGCCAGCAGCGTAGCTCTTTCTGGGACAGGGGATGAAAAACTGTTTTTT,CASSVALSGTGDEKLFF
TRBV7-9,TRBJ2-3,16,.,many,TGTGCCAGCAGCTCCCTTCTCGGCAGGGGCACAGATACGCAGTATTTT,CASSSLLGRGTDTQYF
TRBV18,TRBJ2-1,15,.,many,TGTGCCAGCTCACCTTCGCCCAGCTCCTACAATGAGCAGTTCTTC,CASSPSPSSYNEQFF
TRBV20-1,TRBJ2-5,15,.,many,TGCAGTGCTAAATCGTGGGGGGAATACCAAGAGACCCAGTACTTC,CSAKSWGEYQETQYF
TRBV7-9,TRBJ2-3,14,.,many,TGTGCCAGCAGCTCCCGGACATACACAGATACGCAGTATTTT,CASSSRTYTDTQYF
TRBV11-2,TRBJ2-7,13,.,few,TGTGCCAGCAGCTTAGATCTTGGACGGGAGCAGTACTTC,CASSLDLGREQYF
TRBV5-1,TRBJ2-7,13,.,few,TGCGCCAGCAAGTTGGACAACTCCTACGAGCAGTACTTC,CASKLDNSYEQYF
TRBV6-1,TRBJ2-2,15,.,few,TGTGCCAGCAGAAAAGGGGGGGTTTCCGCCGGGGAGCTGTTTTTT,CASRKGGVSAGELFF
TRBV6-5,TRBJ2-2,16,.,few,TGTGCCAGCAGTTACTCGCCGGGGGGCATAGCCGGGGAGCTGTTTTTT,CASSYSPGGIAGELFF
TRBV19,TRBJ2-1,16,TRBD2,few,TGTGCCAACTTACCCCCCGGGGGGGCTGGAGAAAATGAGCAGTTCTTC,CANLPPGGAGENEQFF
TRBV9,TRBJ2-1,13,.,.,TGTGCCAGCAGCTCAGAAAGGGAAAATGAGCAGTTCTTC,CASSSERENEQFF
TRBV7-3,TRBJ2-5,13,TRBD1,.,TGTGCCAGCAGCTCACGGACAGGGAAGACCCAGTACTTC,CASSSRTGKTQYF
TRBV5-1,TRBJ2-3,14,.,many,TGCGCCAGCTCCGGGGGTGATCGCGCAGATACGCAGTATTTT,CASSGGDRADTQYF
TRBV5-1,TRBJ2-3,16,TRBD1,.,TGCGCCAGCAGAATGTCCGCAGGGACAGGTACGAATACGCAGTATTTT,CASRMSAGTGTNTQYF
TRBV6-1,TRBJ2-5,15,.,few,TGTGCCAGCAGTGTTTGGCGGAACGCCCAAGAGACCCAGTACTTC,CASSVWRNAQETQYF
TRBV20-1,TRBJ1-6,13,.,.,TGCAGTGCTAGAGATCAGTCGAAGGTGCCCCTCCACTTT,CSARDQSKVPLHF
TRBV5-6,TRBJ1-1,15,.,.,TGTGCCAGCAGCACCAGGATGTTCCTGAACACTGAAGCTTTCTTT,CASSTRMFLNTEAFF
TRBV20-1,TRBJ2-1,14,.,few,TGCAGTGCTAGAAGACTAGAGCGAAGGTATGAGCAGTTCTTC,CSARRLERRYEQFF
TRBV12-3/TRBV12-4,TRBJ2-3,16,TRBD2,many,TGTGCCAGCAGTTCCGGGATAGCGGGGTACATAGATACGCAGTATTTT,CASSSGIAGYIDTQYF